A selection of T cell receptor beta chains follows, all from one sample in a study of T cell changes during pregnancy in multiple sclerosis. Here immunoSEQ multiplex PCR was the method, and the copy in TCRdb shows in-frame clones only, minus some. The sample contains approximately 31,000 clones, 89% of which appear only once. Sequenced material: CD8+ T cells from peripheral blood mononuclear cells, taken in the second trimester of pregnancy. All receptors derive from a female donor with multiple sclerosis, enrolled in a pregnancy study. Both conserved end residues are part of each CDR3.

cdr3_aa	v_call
CASSLTSGSYNEQFF	TRBV6-4
CAWIRTGVNYNEQFF	TRBV30
CASSQDLSGRAYNEQFF	TRBV4-3
CASSYAAVYGYTF	TRBV7-9
CASSYRDLEVGYTF	TRBV7-9
CASSYGRESSYEQYF	TRBV6-6
CASSATGGLGNQPQHF	TRBV25-1
CASITGPYSGANVLTF	TRBV7-9
CASSPSEGVDYTEAFF	TRBV4-2
CASSAAGGPNTGELFF	TRBV9
CASSGAGTDNEQFF	TRBV2
CASSPLWSSYNEQFF	TRBV9
CASSPSRARTGTSSRADTQYF	TRBV28
CASSLGWGDTDTQYF	TRBV11-2
CASRTFNDTQYF	TRBV7-9
CATRGNYEQYF	TRBV5-4
CASSAGTSGYNEQFF	TRBV6-5
CASRGAESLPDTQYF	TRBV6-5
CASSQKGGKLFF	TRBV14
CASSILAGGQETQYF	TRBV19
CASSQDRTDTQYF	TRBV4-3
CASSSAPTGNEQFF	TRBV6-6
CASSQEGGSLAGTITDTQYF	TRBV4-3
CASTLGSGGPGELFF	TRBV9
CASSVAGLGNTIYF	TRBV9
CASSLVGTDYEQYF	TRBV5-6
CASSLHGQGATDTQYF	TRBV5-6
CASSQGLAGEGVLETQYF	TRBV5-5
CASSLATANYGYTF	TRBV5-1
CASSATGVPGNTIYF	TRBV9
CASSAPRVSRTEAFF	TRBV6-1
CASSLPPGLSDTIYF	TRBV5-4
CASSADRVNTGELFF	TRBV4-3